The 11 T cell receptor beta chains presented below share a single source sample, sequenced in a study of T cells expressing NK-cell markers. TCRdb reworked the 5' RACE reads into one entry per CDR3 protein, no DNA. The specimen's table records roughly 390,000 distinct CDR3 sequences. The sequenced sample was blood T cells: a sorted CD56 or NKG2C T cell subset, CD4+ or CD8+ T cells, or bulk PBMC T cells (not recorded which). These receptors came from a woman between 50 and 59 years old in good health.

The CDR3 loop reads CASSVATSTQPQHF. This sequence joins TRBV9 and TRBJ1-5. Germline CDR1 reads SGDLS; CDR2 reads YYNGEE. The length of the CDR3 is 14 residues. The whole variable domain, remainder taken from reference TRBV9 and TRBJ1-5, is DSGVTQTPKHLITATGQRVTLRCSPRSGDLSVYWYQQSLDQGLQFLIQYYNGEERAKGNILERFSAQQFPDLHSELNLSSLELGDSALYFCASSVATSTQPQHFGDGTRLSIL.

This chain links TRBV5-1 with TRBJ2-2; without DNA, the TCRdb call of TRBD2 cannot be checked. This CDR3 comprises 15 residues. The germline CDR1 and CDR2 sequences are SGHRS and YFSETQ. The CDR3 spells CASSFDGLDTGELFF. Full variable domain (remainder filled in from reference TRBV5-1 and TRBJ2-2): KAGVTQTPRYLIKTRGQQVTLSCSPISGHRSVSWYQQTPGQGLQFLFEYFSETQRNKGNFPGRFSGRQFSNSRSEMNVSTLELGDSALYLCASSFDGLDTGELFFGEGSRLTVL.

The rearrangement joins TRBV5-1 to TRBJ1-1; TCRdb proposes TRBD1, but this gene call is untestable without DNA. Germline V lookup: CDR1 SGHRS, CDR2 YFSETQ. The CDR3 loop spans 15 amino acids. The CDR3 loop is CASSISGTANTEAFF.

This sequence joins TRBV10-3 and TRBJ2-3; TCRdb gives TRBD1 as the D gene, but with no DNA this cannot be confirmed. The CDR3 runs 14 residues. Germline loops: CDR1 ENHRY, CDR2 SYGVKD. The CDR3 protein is CAISLGTSTDTQYF.

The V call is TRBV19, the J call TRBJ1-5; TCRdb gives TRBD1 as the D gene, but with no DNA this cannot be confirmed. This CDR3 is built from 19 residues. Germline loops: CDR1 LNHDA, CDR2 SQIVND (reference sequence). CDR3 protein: CASSAKRGRATPSNQPQHF.

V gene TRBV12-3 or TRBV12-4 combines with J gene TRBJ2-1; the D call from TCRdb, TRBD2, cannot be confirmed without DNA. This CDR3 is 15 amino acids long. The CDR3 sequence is CASSVGTSGNEEQFF.

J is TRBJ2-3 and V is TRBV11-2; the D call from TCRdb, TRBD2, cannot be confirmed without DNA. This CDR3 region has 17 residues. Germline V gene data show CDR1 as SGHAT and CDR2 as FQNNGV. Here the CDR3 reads CASSLTSGSRGTDTQYF.

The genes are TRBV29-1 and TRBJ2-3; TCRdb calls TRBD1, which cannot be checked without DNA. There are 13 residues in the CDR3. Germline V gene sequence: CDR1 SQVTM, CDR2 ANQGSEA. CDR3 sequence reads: CSAGPLGTDTQYF.

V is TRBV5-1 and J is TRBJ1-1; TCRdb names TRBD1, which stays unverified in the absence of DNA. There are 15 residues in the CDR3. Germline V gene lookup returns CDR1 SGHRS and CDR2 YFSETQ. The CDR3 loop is CASSTLGTANTEAFF. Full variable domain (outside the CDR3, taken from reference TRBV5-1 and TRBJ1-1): KAGVTQTPRYLIKTRGQQVTLSCSPISGHRSVSWYQQTPGQGLQFLFEYFSETQRNKGNFPGRFSGRQFSNSRSEMNVSTLELGDSALYLCASSTLGTANTEAFFGQGTRLTVV.

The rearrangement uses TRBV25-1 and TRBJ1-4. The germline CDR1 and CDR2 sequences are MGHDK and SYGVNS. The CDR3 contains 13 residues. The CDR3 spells CASSDGQVEKLFF. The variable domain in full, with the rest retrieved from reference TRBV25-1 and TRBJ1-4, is EADIYQTPRYLVIGTGKKITLECSQTMGHDKMYWYQQDPGMELHLIHYSYGVNSTEKGDLSSESTVSRIRTEHFPLTLESARPSHTSQYLCASSDGQVEKLFFGSGTQLSVL.

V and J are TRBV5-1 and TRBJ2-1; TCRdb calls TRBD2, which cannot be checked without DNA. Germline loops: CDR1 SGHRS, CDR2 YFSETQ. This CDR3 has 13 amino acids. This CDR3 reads CASGILAGGEQFF.